This record looks at one T cell receptor beta chain sequence and its context. Its matching antigen is unknown. The sample belongs to a study of T cell responses to AZD1222 COVID-19 vaccine. Looked up from germline, CDR1 is SGHVT and CDR2 is SQSDAQ. V gave up 3 bases and J gave up 1 base, with 6 bases separating them. The CDR3 consists of 13 residues. Method: immunoSEQ multiplex PCR; TCRdb's copy keeps in-frame clones and lacks some. Of about 110,000 clones in the sample, around 90% were seen once. Study-level findings and limits: Baseline seropositives among AZD1222 recipients totaled only 5 to 7. Only after the peak T cell response were repertoires sampled.

Specimen: peripheral blood, collected on day 0 of AZD1222 vaccination. The source of this sequence is an adult in good health. The gene calls are TRBV7-4 and TRBJ2-5; D gene uncertain. The CDR3 DNA sequence: TGTGCCAGCAGCTTCGGACCCCAAGAGACCCAGTACTTC. Encoded protein: CASSFGPQETQYF.